Sequencing of this T cell receptor (beta chain) was carried out in a study of beta chain features in type 1 diabetes. This clone showed up just a few times. Its antigen is not identified. The isolated RNA, all of it, was reverse transcribed, so expressed TCRB transcripts were what got sequenced. Some clones are missing from TCRdb's copy, which holds only in-frame ones; the method was immunoSEQ multiplex PCR. Of roughly 730,000 clones listed, roughly 12% were seen once; the top ten hold less than 0.025%. There are 15 residues in the CDR3. Trimming stripped 6 bases from V and 4 bases from J, with 18 bases between. CDR1 is MNHNS and CDR2 is SASEGT in the germline V gene. Study-wide results and caveats: Moderately but significantly shorter TCRB CDR3s were found in Type 1 diabetes patients in all four CD4+ subsets.

The sequenced sample was naive CD4+ T cells from blood. This TCR derives from a man aged 18 to 30 with type 1 diabetes. The V call is TRBV6-1, the J call TRBJ1-1; D is possibly TRBD1 (5 bases). CDR3 loop: CASRGPQVLTTEAFF. CDR3 DNA sequence: TGTGCCAGCAGGGGACCTCAGGTTCTTACCACTGAAGCTTTCTTT.